A single sample is the source of the 2 T cell receptor beta chains below, sequenced in a study of blood T cell repertoires in COVID-19. TCRdb's copy holds only in-frame clones and misses some; the assay was immunoSEQ multiplex PCR. Of roughly 200,000 clones listed, approximately 80% are singletons. Sequencing was done on a sample of peripheral blood. The receptor source for this set is a woman aged 50 to 60 with active or convalescent COVID-19.

This chain uses TRBV4-3 with TRBJ1-2; the D gene is possibly TRBD1 (5 bases). Trimming removed 3 bases from V and 8 bases from J, with 10 bases in between. Germline loops: CDR1 LGHNA, CDR2 YSLEER. CDR3 size: 12 residues. Here the CDR3 DNA reads TGCGCCAGCAGCCACCGACAGAGAGGCTACACCTTC. Residues: CASSHRQRGYTF.

The J gene is TRBJ1-1, the V gene TRBV29-1; TRBD1 aligns across 7 bases. The germline V gene encodes CDR1 SQVTM and CDR2 ANQGSEA. This CDR3 region has 13 residues. Losses at the gene ends were 8 bases for V and 5 bases for J; bases not matched to a gene: 11. The CDR3 spells CSTLQGGGTEAFF. The CDR3 DNA reads as TGCAGCACCCTCCAAGGGGGCGGAACTGAAGCTTTCTTT.